A selection of T cell receptor beta chains follows, all from one sample in a study of molecular identifiers for immune sequencing clone quantification. TCRdb recomputed calls from the PCR reads with MiXCR, one row per CDR3 protein. The sample includes around 480,000 distinct CDR3 sequences, less than 30% of them seen just once. The specimen sequenced was naive CD8+ T cells from blood, with Jurkat cell RNA spiked in. All receptors come from a human donor in good health. Some libraries in this study had Jurkat cell RNA spiked in. CDR3s include the opening cysteine and the closing phenylalanine or tryptophan. D genes are given only for firm matches.

j_call v_call d_call cdr3_aa
TRBJ2-2 TRBV18 - CASSSSGFNTGELFF
TRBJ1-1 TRBV6-5 - CASSYSTGSNTEAFF
TRBJ2-7 TRBV4-3 - CASSQDLGPRPSGGSYEQYF
TRBJ2-3 TRBV7-9 TRBD1 CASSPRDRGTDTQYF
TRBJ2-7 TRBV4-3 - CASSQDRGFNYEQYF
TRBJ1-3 TRBV3-1 - CASSQVPADTIYF
TRBJ1-5 TRBV27 - CASSLNQRDSNQPQHF
TRBJ2-1 TRBV7-9 - CASSPEGSYEQFF
TRBJ2-3 TRBV7-8 - CASKTAWKEDTQYF
TRBJ1-2 TRBV3-1 - CASSQGSRLNYGYTF
TRBJ2-5 TRBV7-9 TRBD1 CASSPPRDSFQETQYF
TRBJ2-4 TRBV11-2 - CASSFSKLAKNIQYF
TRBJ1-1 TRBV4-1 - CASSQGIQVYEAFF
TRBJ1-3 TRBV23-1 - CASSQSRTPGRRSGNTIYF
TRBJ2-2 TRBV19 TRBD1 CASSTPGQRDTGEQFF
TRBJ2-2 TRBV6-2/TRBV6-3 TRBD1 CASSSPYLDRERTGELFF
TRBJ1-1 TRBV29-1 - CSVADYEAFF
TRBJ2-3 TRBV2 TRBD2 CASSPSGGASMADTQYF
TRBJ2-7 TRBV7-8 - CASSPSETRPHEQYF
TRBJ2-7 TRBV6-6 - CASSWGRGGYEQYF
TRBJ2-1 TRBV4-1 TRBD2 CASSQASGRGNEQFF
TRBJ2-1 TRBV14 TRBD2 CASSQVPGLADYNEQFF
TRBJ1-1 TRBV25-1 - CASSEWGRGTEAFF
TRBJ2-7 TRBV12-3/TRBV12-4 TRBD1 CASSPDRVGEQYF
TRBJ2-7 TRBV3-1 - CASSQADGAYEQCF
TRBJ1-5 TRBV19 - CASSVSPVGQPQHF
TRBJ2-3 TRBV20-1 - CSARETTALVTDTQYF
TRBJ2-7 TRBV24-1 TRBD2 CATSDGTSGNPYEQYF
TRBJ2-3 TRBV3-1 - CASSQEDADTQYF
TRBJ2-7 TRBV20-1 TRBD1 CGANRDRGFYEQYF
TRBJ2-2 TRBV5-1 - CASSLWQGAVAGELFF
TRBJ1-1 TRBV19 - CASSIGLPNTEAFF
TRBJ2-3 TRBV27 - CASSSRTDPGPDTQYF
TRBJ1-2 TRBV21-1 - CASSPWADERAIDYTF
TRBJ2-7 TRBV20-1 TRBD1 CSASDRDRSYEQYF
TRBJ2-7 TRBV9 TRBD2 CASSASPQETGLAQYEQYF
TRBJ2-3 TRBV9 - CASSVGSGSTDTQYF
TRBJ1-5 TRBV20-1 - CSARDRRDQPQHF
TRBJ2-2 TRBV9 - CASSELKGQRDTGELFF
TRBJ1-5 TRBV12-3/TRBV12-4 TRBD1 CASSVQGVQPQHF
TRBJ2-1 TRBV4-1 TRBD2 CASSLRTSGPYNEQFF
TRBJ2-2 TRBV18 TRBD1 CASSPPRQGNTGELFF
TRBJ2-2 TRBV9 - CASSVGEVTRELFF
TRBJ2-3 TRBV12-3/TRBV12-4 TRBD1 CASSPTGTGLTAISTDTQYF
TRBJ2-7 TRBV6-5 TRBD1 CASSWTGTGDYEQYF
TRBJ2-1 TRBV15 TRBD2 CATSIRLAGGPGDEQFF
TRBJ1-1 TRBV6-5 - CASSPGTLVTEAFF
TRBJ2-3 TRBV5-6 TRBD2 CASRPGGGGPDTQYF